Sequencing of this T cell receptor (beta chain) was carried out in a study of T-cell memory formation after mild COVID-19. Study background: Largely, TCR clusters stayed within a single donor. Study-wide findings and caveats: Prior to infection, memory already included some responding clones, suggesting cross-reactive memory joined. The CD4+ clones that contracted clustered mainly within CM and EM, and the CD8+ clones concentrated in EMRA.

Trimming removed 6 bases from V and 1 base from J; junction bases left unmatched: 5. Germline loops: CDR1 DFQATT, CDR2 SNEGSKA (reference sequence). This CDR3 spans 14 amino acids. With constant-segment primers, 5'RACE yielded cDNA libraries of TCR alpha and TCR beta that carried sample barcodes and UMIs. A single record per CDR3 protein comes from TCRdb applying MiXCR to the 5' RACE reads. The table records over 30,000 distinct CDR3 sequences, over 10% of them present only once. This clonotype was counted ten times or more. What it recognizes is unknown. V gene TRBV20-1 combines with J gene TRBJ2-3, with 9 bases that match TRBD1. The sequenced sample was PBMCs or a T cell subset sorted from them (not recorded which). This TCR derives from a man between 18 and 35 years old who had mild COVID-19 (a few samples of this study predate the infection). Cell type and time point are not known. The CDR3 region is CSANRGLGTDTQYF. The DNA of the CDR3 is TGCAGTGCAAACAGGGGGCTGGGCACAGATACGCAGTATTTT.